Listed here are 26 T cell receptor beta chains from one sample, sequenced in a study of human T cells and chemical hapten exposure. The time point is: patch test 1, 2 weeks after DPC sensitization. Treatment denoted: therapeutic diphenylcyclopropenone sensitization with weekly scalp DPC. MiXCR, run by TCRdb on the RACE reads, gives a single entry per CDR3 protein. The profile shows 150,000 to 200,000 distinct CDR3 sequences, around 20% of them singletons. The source was whole blood, collected in connection with sensitization to the hapten diphenylcyclopropenone (DPC). The receptor set was obtained from a woman aged 50 to 60 with alopecia areata. Some clones in this sample may be carry-over from other donors' samples.

This clonotype was detected only a few times. CDR3 loop: CASRRGGSFYEQYF. The CDR3 DNA reads TGTGCCAGCAGAAGGGGGGGCTCCTTCTACGAGCAGTACTTC. The rearrangement joins TRBV13 to TRBJ2-7; D may be TRBD2 (7 bases). There are 14 residues in the CDR3. V dropped 6 bases and J dropped 3 bases, with 15 bases sitting between them. CDR1 PRHDT and CDR2 FYEKMQ come from the germline V gene (reference sequence). The whole variable domain, remainder taken from reference TRBV13 and TRBJ2-7, is AAGVIQSPRHLIKEKRETATLKCYPIPRHDTVYWYQQGPGQDPQFLISFYEKMQSDKGSIPDRFSAQQFSDYHSELNMSSLELGDSALYFCASRRGGSFYEQYFGPGTRLTVT.

The chain joins TRBV6-5 to TRBJ2-7; 7 bases map to TRBD1. CDR1 is MNHEY, CDR2 SVGAGI, per germline. This CDR3 has 14 residues. The junction had 8 bases not matched to a gene; V was cut back by 5 bases and J by 4 bases. This CDR3 reads CASSPWTGAYEQYF. The CDR3 DNA reads TGTGCCAGCAGTCCGTGGACAGGTGCTTACGAGCAGTACTTC.

The chain recombines TRBV11-2 with TRBJ2-7; D remains ambiguous. The germline gives CDR1 SGHAT, CDR2 FQNNGV. The CDR3 loop spans 14 amino acids. V gave up 7 bases and J gave up 3 bases, with 16 bases separating them. Written as DNA, the CDR3 is TGTGCCAGCACCCTCGGCAGTGCAAGCTACGAGCAGTACTTC. This translates into CASTLGSASYEQYF.

This sequence joins TRBV10-3 and TRBJ1-1; TRBD1 is a possible D gene (5 bases). Looked up from germline, CDR1 is ENHRY and CDR2 is SYGVKD. The ends were cut back, 4 bases at V and 0 bases at J, with 6 bases in the middle. This CDR3 contains 13 residues. The CDR3 DNA reads as TGTGCCATCAGTGGAGGGGTGAACACTGAAGCTTTCTTT. Protein: CAISGGVNTEAFF.

This clonotype was recorded a few times. The rearrangement joins TRBV15 to TRBJ1-5; D perhaps matches TRBD1 (5 bases). The germline CDR1 and CDR2 sequences are LNHNV and YYDKDF (reference sequence). The V end was cut by 0 bases, the J end by 7 bases, with 10 bases between. The CDR3 contains 14 residues. CDR3 sequence: CATSRDRVGQPQHF. The CDR3 DNA follows: TGTGCCACCAGCAGAGACAGGGTCGGCCAGCCCCAGCATTTT.

The rearrangement links TRBV7-2 to TRBJ2-5; weak D call: TRBD2 (5 bases). Trimming pared 0 bases from V and 6 bases from J, leaving 17 bases between. CDR1 and CDR2 from the germline V gene are SGHTA and FQGNSA. This CDR3 region has 16 residues. Written as DNA, the CDR3 is TGTGCCAGCAGCTTAGCGGGCGGGCCCTTTCAGAAGACCCAGTACTTC. This gives the protein CASSLAGGPFQKTQYF.

The chain has TRBV27 and TRBJ2-3, with 12 bases that match TRBD2. The ends lost 4 bases at V and 5 bases at J; junction bases unmatched: 7. The CDR3 has 16 amino acids. Germline CDR1 and CDR2: MNHEY and SMNVEV (reference sequence). The DNA of the CDR3 is TGTGCCAGCAGTTCCCCTAGCGGGAGGGCGGGAGATACGCAGTATTTT. Its protein product is CASSSPSGRAGDTQYF.

This chain links TRBV18 with TRBJ2-1; the match to TRBD2 covers 14 bases. The CDR3 extends over 16 amino acids. Germline V gene sequence: CDR1 KGHSH, CDR2 LQKENI. V dropped 4 bases and J dropped 8; count of bases not matched to a gene: 7. Here the CDR3 DNA reads TGTGCCAGCTCACTATTACCGGGACTAGCGGGAGATGAGCAGTTCTTC. Translating gives CASSLLPGLAGDEQFF.

V and J are TRBV12-3 or TRBV12-4 and TRBJ1-1; 7 nucleotides agree with TRBD1. Germline trimming cut 3 bases from V and 8 bases from J; bases unmatched to any gene: 9. The CDR3 is 14 amino acids. CDR3 sequence reads: CASSFLRQGPEAFF. DNA of the CDR3: TGTGCCAGCAGTTTTCTCCGACAGGGTCCCGAAGCTTTCTTT.

The chain couples TRBV11-2 to TRBJ2-7, with 12 bases identical to TRBD2. This CDR3 contains 15 residues. J lost 4 bases, V lost 5 bases, and 6 bases had no gene match. Germline V gene lookup returns CDR1 SGHAT and CDR2 FQNNGV. The CDR3 is CASSLEGLAGYEQYF. The CDR3 nucleotides are TGTGCCAGCAGCCTTGAAGGACTAGCGGGGTACGAGCAGTACTTC.

This chain joins TRBV7-9 and TRBJ1-1; D may be TRBD1 (6 bases). Germline V gives CDR1 SEHNR, CDR2 FQNEAQ (reference sequence). There are 13 residues in the CDR3. Trimming removed 4 bases from V and 3 bases from J, with 9 bases in between. In DNA, the CDR3 is TGTGCCAGCAGCTCAGGGGAATACACTGAAGCTTTCTTT. Amino acids: CASSSGEYTEAFF.

This clonotype was seen at least ten times. This rearrangement joins TRBV6-5 to TRBJ2-5; D is unclear. Germline V lookup: CDR1 MNHEY, CDR2 SVGAGI. The CDR3 is made up of 11 amino acids. The ends were cut back, 5 bases at V and 7 bases at J, with 8 bases in the middle. DNA for the CDR3: TGTGCCAGCAGTATCAGTGGGACCCAGTACTTC. Its translation: CASSISGTQYF.

This chain uses TRBV29-1 with TRBJ1-2; the match to TRBD1 covers 9 bases. From germline, CDR1 is SQVTM and CDR2 ANQGSEA. The length of the CDR3 is 13 residues. The trim removed 5 bases at V and 2 bases at J, leaving 3 bases unmatched. The CDR3 nucleotides read TGCAGCGTTTCGGACAGGGGAAACTATGGCTACACCTTC. Translation: CSVSDRGNYGYTF.

The chain uses TRBV27 and TRBJ2-3; TRBD2 matches 7 bases. This CDR3 contains 12 residues. CDR1 and CDR2 (germline): MNHEY, SMNVEV (reference sequence). With V trimmed by 5 bases and J by 9 bases, 5 bases remained unmatched. CDR3: CASSPTSDTQYF. The CDR3 DNA is TGTGCCAGCAGTCCAACTAGCGACACGCAGTATTTT.

V usage is TRBV3-1 and J usage is TRBJ1-4; tentatively, D is TRBD1 (5 bases). The germline V and J ends were trimmed by 4 bases and 4 bases, with 16 bases remaining between them. Germline V CDR1 and CDR2: LGHDT, YNNKEL (reference sequence). The CDR3 spans 16 residues. The CDR3 sequence is CASSLTFGQGNEKLFF. The CDR3 coding sequence is TGTGCCAGCAGCCTTACTTTTGGGCAGGGTAATGAAAAACTGTTTTTT.

The chain recombines TRBV30 with TRBJ2-7, with TRBD2 identical over 11 bases. J gave up 4 bases and V 7 bases, and 12 bases lay outside the gene matches. CDR3 length equals 15 residues. In germline, CDR1 is GTSNPN, CDR2 SVGIG (reference sequence). The CDR3 loop is CASGTSGAAGYEQYF. CDR3 sequence (DNA): TGTGCCTCCGGGACTAGCGGCGCTGCAGGGTACGAGCAGTACTTC.

V is TRBV4-1 and J is TRBJ2-5; D not resolved. Trimming shortened V by 0 bases and J by 7 bases, and 15 bases separated the two germline ends. Germline assignment: CDR1 MGHRA and CDR2 YSYEKL. The CDR3 has 15 residues. CDR3 coding DNA: TGCGCCAGCAGCCAAGATGGATCAGGCGAAGGGACCCAGTACTTC. Protein product: CASSQDGSGEGTQYF.

This chain uses TRBV29-1 with TRBJ2-5; D remains unclear. The CDR3 is 13 residues long. Trimming removed 1 base from V and 5 bases from J, with 11 bases in between. CDR1 SQVTM and CDR2 ANQGSEA come from the germline V gene. CDR3 residues: CSVEGLTRETQYF. The CDR3 DNA sequence: TGCAGCGTTGAAGGCTTGACTCGCGAGACCCAGTACTTC. The complete variable domain, with remaining parts taken from reference TRBV29-1 and TRBJ2-5, reads SAVISQKPSRDICQRGTSLTIQCQVDSQVTMMFWYRQQPGQSLTLIATANQGSEATYESGFVIDKFPISRPNLTFSTLTVSNMSPEDSSIYLCSVEGLTRETQYFGPGTRLLVL.

The gene calls are TRBV24-1 and TRBJ2-1, with a weak D call TRBD2 (6 bases). Germline CDR1 and CDR2: KGHDR and SFDVKD. The CDR3 has 15 residues. V lost 9 bases and J 1 base, leaving 15 bases between the germline ends. The CDR3 here is CATGGGAVSYNEQFF. In DNA form, the CDR3 reads TGTGCCACCGGGGGAGGAGCGGTGTCCTACAATGAGCAGTTCTTC.

The chain couples TRBV13 to TRBJ2-7; 11 nucleotides agree with TRBD1. Trimming cost V 4 bases and J 6 bases; bases outside gene matches: 8. The CDR3 contains 15 residues. The V gene's germline CDR1 is PRHDT and CDR2 FYEKMQ (reference sequence). The DNA for the CDR3 is TGTGCCAGCAGCTCCAAAGGACAGGGGGCTGGCGAGCAGTACTTC. Its translation is CASSSKGQGAGEQYF.

This clonotype was counted only a few times. The chain carries TRBV20-1 and TRBJ1-1; 7 bases map to TRBD1. Germline CDR1 reads DFQATT; CDR2 reads SNEGSKA (reference sequence). The length of the CDR3 is 15 residues. V shed 2 bases, J shed 7 bases, and the junction held 13 bases outside the gene matches. The CDR3 loop reads CSARWSRQGTGEAFF. The CDR3 DNA is TGCAGTGCTAGATGGTCCCGACAGGGCACCGGTGAAGCTTTCTTT.

This rearrangement joins TRBV2 to TRBJ2-1; D uncertain. V was trimmed by 1 base and J by 2 bases, leaving 6 bases between them. CDR1 is SNHLY, CDR2 FYNNEI, per germline. This CDR3 region has 14 residues. CDR3 loop: CASSEDPTYNEQFF. CDR3 nucleotides: TGTGCCAGCAGTGAAGACCCCACCTACAATGAGCAGTTCTTC.

This clonotype was counted between two and nine times. The CDR3 DNA follows: TGCGCCAGCAGCTTGGCCACCGGGACTACCGCCTACGAGCAGTACTTC. It specifies CASSLATGTTAYEQYF. The chain employs TRBV5-1 and TRBJ2-7; 7 positions match TRBD2. V lost 0 bases, J lost 2 bases, and 8 bases stayed unmatched. In germline, CDR1 is SGHRS, CDR2 YFSETQ. The CDR3 is 16 residues long.

The rearrangement links TRBV6-4 to TRBJ2-3; 8 nucleotides line up with TRBD2. The junction had 4 bases not matched to a gene; V was cut back by 5 bases and J by 0 bases. In germline, CDR1 is MRHNA, CDR2 SNTAGT. The CDR3 has 15 residues. CDR3 DNA sequence: TGTGCCAGCAGTTTTGGACTAGCTAGCACAGATACGCAGTATTTT. The encoded protein is CASSFGLASTDTQYF.

This clonotype was seen a handful of times. The chain is built from TRBV11-3 and TRBJ2-5; D unresolved. In germline, CDR1 is SGHNT, CDR2 YENEEA. This CDR3 has 15 residues. With 1 base removed from V and 5 bases from J, the gap between germline ends came to 14 bases. The CDR3, as DNA: TGTGCCAGCAGCTTAGGAGGTTATCCGGATGAGACCCAGTACTTC. It is translated as CASSLGGYPDETQYF.

This clonotype was found a few times. This chain joins TRBV29-1 and TRBJ2-3, with a weak D call TRBD2 (6 bases). With 4 bases removed from V and 0 bases from J, the gap between germline ends came to 8 bases. Germline V gene lookup returns CDR1 SQVTM and CDR2 ANQGSEA. CDR3 length: 13 amino acids. For the CDR3, the DNA is TGCAGCGTTGTAGGGACTAGCACAGATACGCAGTATTTT. It is translated as CSVVGTSTDTQYF.